The subject of this entry is one T cell receptor beta chain. Its antigen remains unidentified. Per-base quality was not reported, and no clone a single base away is much larger than it. CDR1 MDHEN and CDR2 SYDVKM were looked up in the germline V gene. The cysteine opens and the phenylalanine closes a CDR3 of 12 amino acids. Solely the CDR3 DNA is kept, with 36 bases framed from the first base. V is reduced by 8 bases and J by 3 bases, leaving a spacing of 8 bases between them. The data were taken from a study of T cells in narcolepsy (dated by TCRdb to between 2017 and 2018). Regarding the complete study: Healthy control donors were enrolled in the study alongside patients who had narcolepsy type 1 or type 2 (NT1, NT2). Autoreactive T cells targeting hypocretin neuron self-antigens (hypocretin, TRIB2) were sought in narcolepsy patients, and TCR Vbeta sequencing was used to track clonotypes in blood and CSF.

The method was the immunoSEQ multiplex PCR assay. In its TCRdb copy, this immuneACCESS table keeps in-frame sequences only and misses some clones. Where compared with another copy, unresolved V genes explain less than half of these, and the others have no known cause. A total of approximately 28,000 clones appear in this sample, 81% of them only once. The ten top clones hold around 0.99% of the sample. Memory CD4+ T cells were sorted ex vivo from peripheral blood of narcolepsy patients and healthy controls for TCR Vbeta sequencing. What the work shows at the level of the full study, not this receptor alone: Autoreactive clonotypes were reported to be detected serially in the blood of the same patients and of different patients, but not in the blood of healthy controls. Patients and controls had comparable numbers of sequenced blood memory CD4+ clonotypes, averaging about 40,000 and 33,000, respectively. Plots comparing CSF and blood CD4+ T cell clonotypes from the same patient highlighted HCRT-specific and TRIB2-specific autoreactive clonotypes. Some blood memory CD4+ repertoires from patients and controls contained no sequences matching autoreactive T cell clones.

This receptor was taken from a human donor in good health. Recombination linked TRBV28 to TRBJ1-5; the D gene is unclear. The source material was memory (CD45RA-) CD4+ T cells from blood. This specimen's cell subset or site label, interpreted: memory T cells sorted ex vivo from peripheral blood. CDR3 protein: CASGSFNQPQHF. The nucleotides are TGTGCCAGCGGATCTTTCAATCAGCCCCAGCATTTT.